This T cell receptor (beta chain) was observed in a study of cytomegalovirus exposure and HLA in healthy donors. Study context: A subsequent analysis reported that the roughly 130 validation repertoires were produced on the same platform that had also been used for the roughly 700 first-cohort repertoires. Study-level results: Cytomegalovirus-associated status was assigned to approximately 160 TCR beta chains. For cytomegalovirus status, the classifier reportedly gave diagnoses with high specificity and sensitivity.

This clone has more than one count but fewer than ten. Its cognate antigen is unknown. A roughly 120-subject validation cohort, separate from the 666-subject first cohort, supplied the donors. TCRdb's table, derived via immunoSEQ multiplex PCR, lists solely in-frame clones and lacks some. The table lists 45,000 to 70,000 clones, approximately 95% of them singletons. The CDR3 has 15 residues. In germline, CDR1 is SGHRS, CDR2 YFSETQ. V trimming: 4 bases; J trimming: 6 bases; junction bases outside the gene matches: 9. The V gene is TRBV5-1, the J gene TRBJ2-2; TRBD1 matches 7 bases. Sequenced input: PBMCs. The TCR sequence derives from a woman between 18 and 29 years old in good health and CMV-seronegative. For the CDR3, the DNA is TGCGCCAGCAGCGCGACAGGGTTTCGTTCCGGGGAGCTGTTTTTT. Protein sequence: CASSATGFRSGELFF.